The 17 T cell receptor beta chains below come from one sample, sequenced in a study of T-cell reconstitution after alpha-beta-depleted transplantation in children (dated by TCRdb to the mid-2010s). The sample's treatment or condition label, decoded: allogeneic hematopoietic cell transplantation with graft depleted of TCRalphabeta T cells and CD19 B cells. Library preparation used PCR. TCRdb shows the sequencer as Illumina HiSeq 2500. TCR libraries were prepared with molecular barcoding, using unique molecular identifiers to normalize TCRbeta repertoire quantification. Through fastp at Q25 and MiXCR, TCRdb rebuilt clones from the public reads, retaining in-frame beta chains. CDR3 protein duplicates are merged, each entry listing the most common genes and DNA. This sample comprises about 600,000 distinct CDR3 sequences, roughly 13% of them detected only once. The ten largest account for 2.2% of the sample.

Material: PBMCs, mostly from graft donor cells, obtained 360 days after TCRalphabeta/CD19-depleted stem cell transplant. The receptors were sampled from a male patient younger than 18 who had a stem cell transplant for acute myeloid leukemia, so the T cells may come from the graft donor.

This clonotype came up a few times. V is TRBV28 and J is TRBJ2-5; D perhaps matches TRBD2 (6 bases). This CDR3 spans 14 amino acids. Germline CDR1 is MDHEN and CDR2 is SYDVKM. With 3 bases removed from V and 5 bases from J, the gap between germline ends came to 13 bases. The CDR3 loop reads CASSFRGREETQYF. CDR3 in DNA: TGTGCCAGCAGTTTCCGGGGTCGGGAGGAGACCCAGTACTTC.

This clonotype was counted only a few times. The rearrangement links TRBV7-2 to TRBJ2-1, with 9 bases lining up with TRBD2. The CDR3 is 15 amino acids. Unmatched junction bases numbered 4, after V lost 1 base and J lost 6 bases. Looked up from germline, CDR1 is SGHTA and CDR2 is FQGNSA. CDR3 amino acids: CASSLGASGTNEQFF. As DNA, the CDR3 is TGTGCCAGCAGCTTAGGGGCTAGCGGGACCAATGAGCAGTTCTTC.

The CDR3 nucleotides read TGTGCCAGCAGCCCTCTCGTGACAGGGACAGATACGCAGTATTTT. Its translation is CASSPLVTGTDTQYF. The chain has TRBV7-2 and TRBJ2-3; 7 nucleotides line up with TRBD1. Germline assignment: CDR1 SGHTA and CDR2 FQGNSA. V lost 5 bases to trimming and J lost 3 bases; unmatched junction nucleotides: 8. The CDR3 sequence is 15 residues long.

The chain links TRBV2 to TRBJ2-7; TRBD1 is a possible D gene (7 bases). V lost 7 bases and J lost 1, with 17 bases in between. CDR1 is SNHLY and CDR2 is FYNNEI in the germline V gene. This CDR3 is 15 amino acids long. CDR3 nucleotides: TGTGCCAGCAAGGGAGGCCCGACAGGGTCCTACGAGCAGTACTTC. Its translation is CASKGGPTGSYEQYF. Full variable domain (outside the CDR3, taken from reference TRBV2 and TRBJ2-7): EPEVTQTPSHQVTQMGQEVILRCVPISNHLYFYWYRQILGQKVEFLVSFYNNEISEKSEIFDDQFSVERPDGSNFTLKIRSTKLEDSAMYFCASKGGPTGSYEQYFGPGTRLTVT.

This clonotype showed up just a few times. The V call is TRBV27, the J call TRBJ1-2, with 7 bases that match TRBD1. Germline V CDR1 and CDR2: MNHEY, SMNVEV (reference sequence). There are 16 residues in the CDR3. V was clipped by 5 bases and J by 4 bases; unmatched bases: 13. CDR3 coding DNA: TGTGCCAGCAGTCTAACACCGGGACAGCTCTTCTATGGCTACACCTTC. Its translation is CASSLTPGQLFYGYTF.

This chain links TRBV11-2 with TRBJ2-7; D possibly corresponds to TRBD2 (7 bases). With 5 bases removed from V and 5 bases from J, the gap between germline ends came to 19 bases. The CDR3 is made up of 15 amino acids. CDR1 and CDR2 from the germline V gene are SGHAT and FQNNGV. The CDR3 loop reads CASSLVGRGSHEQYF. As DNA, the CDR3 is TGTGCCAGCAGCCTGGTAGGGAGGGGGAGCCACGAGCAGTACTTC.

This clonotype was detected once. At one end, the junction sequence differs from germline, possibly due to a read error. This chain joins TRBV20-1 and TRBJ2-7; the match to TRBD1 covers 7 bases. CDR1 is DFQATT, CDR2 SNEGSKA, per germline (reference sequence). The CDR3 spans 16 residues. In DNA, the CDR3 is TGCTGTGCTAGAGATCAGATGGTGGGACAGATCTACGAGCAGTACTTC. Amino acids: CCARDQMVGQIYEQYF.

V and J are TRBV20-1 and TRBJ1-1, with TRBD1 matching 8 bases. The length of the CDR3 is 15 residues. The germline V gene has CDR1 DFQATT and CDR2 SNEGSKA (reference sequence). V shed 0 bases, J shed 5 bases, and the junction held 8 bases outside the gene matches. Written as DNA, the CDR3 is TGCAGTGCTAGAGACGCCAGAACAGGGGGGACTGAAGCTTTCTTT. Encoded protein: CSARDARTGGTEAFF.

This chain joins TRBV20-1 and TRBJ2-7; D is perhaps TRBD2 (6 bases). CDR3 length equals 18 residues. CDR1 is DFQATT, CDR2 SNEGSKA, per germline (reference sequence). Between the trimmed V and J ends, which lost 3 bases and 1 base, there was a span of 25 bases. The CDR3 protein is CSARIGRGPGLASYEQYF. In DNA, the CDR3 is TGCAGTGCTAGGATAGGACGAGGGCCGGGACTCGCATCCTACGAGCAGTACTTC.

This clonotype was found a few times. The chain joins TRBV12-3 or TRBV12-4 to TRBJ2-5; 8 nucleotides align to TRBD2. The CDR3 is 15 amino acids. The ends lost 5 bases at V and 7 bases at J; junction bases unmatched: 12. The CDR3 loop reads CASSLHPTSVGTQYF. The CDR3 DNA is TGTGCCAGCAGTCTACACCCGACTAGCGTAGGGACCCAGTACTTC.

A few counts support this clonotype. The chain links TRBV20-1 to TRBJ1-2, with 10 bases fitting TRBD1. The V and J ends lost 1 base and 11 bases, in that order; junction bases with no gene match: 7. The CDR3 is made up of 13 amino acids. Looked up from germline, CDR1 is DFQATT and CDR2 is SNEGSKA (reference sequence). This CDR3 is CSARVPGQGFYTF. The CDR3 nucleotides read TGCAGTGCTAGAGTCCCGGGACAGGGGTTTTACACCTTC.

Many counts were recorded for this clonotype. The chain employs TRBV28 and TRBJ1-1; D uncertain. Trimming took off 6 bases at V and 1 base at J, with 6 bases between the two ends. The CDR3 is made up of 12 amino acids. Germline V gene data show CDR1 as MDHEN and CDR2 as SYDVKM. CDR3 region: CASSRRNTEAFF. The CDR3, as DNA: TGTGCCAGCAGCCGGAGGAACACTGAAGCTTTCTTT.

This sequence joins TRBV11-2 and TRBJ2-1; TRBD2 matches at 12 bases. V lost 5 bases, J lost 8 bases, and 7 bases stayed unmatched. Germline V gene data show CDR1 as SGHAT and CDR2 as FQNNGV. This CDR3 contains 15 residues. The CDR3 region is CASSPGLAGSHEQFF. The CDR3 DNA reads as TGTGCCAGCAGCCCCGGACTAGCGGGATCTCATGAGCAGTTCTTC.

This clonotype was seen at least ten times. The chain couples TRBV11-2 to TRBJ2-2; D possibly corresponds to TRBD2 (5 bases). Germline V CDR1 and CDR2: SGHAT, FQNNGV. Trimming took off 5 bases at V and 5 bases at J, with 15 bases between the two ends. The CDR3 loop spans 15 amino acids. The CDR3 sequence is CASSPLGEATGELFF. The DNA of the CDR3 is TGTGCCAGCAGCCCACTAGGAGAGGCGACCGGGGAGCTGTTTTTT.

This clonotype turned up a few times. The chain recombines TRBV7-2 with TRBJ2-1; the match to TRBD2 covers 9 bases. The CDR3 spans 15 residues. In germline, CDR1 is SGHTA, CDR2 FQGNSA. Trimming removed 1 base from V and 9 bases from J; junction bases left unmatched: 7. The CDR3 DNA is TGTGCCAGCAGCTTAGAAGGCGGGAGGGCCGCTGAGCAGTTCTTC. Its translation: CASSLEGGRAAEQFF.

On this clonotype: Relative to the germline gene, one junction end is altered; a read error may explain this. The rearrangement joins TRBV25-1 to TRBJ2-3; D may be TRBD2 (5 bases). The CDR3 totals 14 residues. Per germline, CDR1 MGHDK and CDR2 SYGVNS. In DNA, the CDR3 is TGTGCCGGCAGTGACTCCCCGGGAACAGATACGCAGTATTTT. Its translation: CAGSDSPGTDTQYF.

This clonotype was seen repeatedly, ten times or more. V usage is TRBV12-3 or TRBV12-4 and J usage is TRBJ2-7; a weak D match, TRBD1 (5 bases). Trimming removed 3 bases from V and 6 bases from J, with 12 bases in between. CDR3 length equals 13 residues. CDR3 nucleotides: TGTGCCAGCAGTTTGAGACAGTTGGGCGAGCAGTACTTC. Translated: CASSLRQLGEQYF.